This TCR beta chain was recovered during a study of vaccination and CD4 T cells after COVID-19. Study conclusions and caveats: Of the reactive clones in convalescent patients, a median roughly 90% showed up only post-vaccination.

This clonotype was counted a few times. Antigen specificity is unknown. The Oncomine TCR Beta short-read assay was applied to DNA of cultured CD4+ T cells. Each CDR3 protein is one row after TCRdb ran MiXCR on the PCR reads. Counted here are fewer than 15,000 distinct CDR3 sequences, about half occurring once; the ten biggest clones make up about 10%. As to treatment: roughly nine-day PBMC culture with coronavirus spike peptide pools or control peptides (ViraFEST assay). The clonotype originates from a human donor who had recovered from COVID-19. The source material was CD4+ T cells from blood, cultured in vitro.

CDR3 nucleotide sequence: TGTGCCAGCAGTTTAGTTAGCAATCAGCCCCAGCATTTT. Protein: CASSLVSNQPQHF. The chain is built from TRBV28 and TRBJ1-5; D gene ambiguous. Germline assignment: CDR1 MDHEN and CDR2 SYDVKM. Trimming removed 2 bases from V and 0 bases from J, with 2 bases in between. The CDR3 is 13 amino acids.